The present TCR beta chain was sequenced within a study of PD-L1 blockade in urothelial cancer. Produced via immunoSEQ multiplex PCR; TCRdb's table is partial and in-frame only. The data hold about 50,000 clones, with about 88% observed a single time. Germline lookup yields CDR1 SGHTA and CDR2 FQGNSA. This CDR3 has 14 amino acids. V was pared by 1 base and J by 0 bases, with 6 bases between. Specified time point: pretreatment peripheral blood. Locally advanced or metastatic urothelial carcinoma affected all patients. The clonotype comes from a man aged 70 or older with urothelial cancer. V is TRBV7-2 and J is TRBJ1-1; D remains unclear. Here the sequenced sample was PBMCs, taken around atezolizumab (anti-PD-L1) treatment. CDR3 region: CASSLVAVNTEAFF. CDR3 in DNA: TGTGCCAGCAGCTTAGTGGCGGTGAACACTGAAGCTTTCTTT.